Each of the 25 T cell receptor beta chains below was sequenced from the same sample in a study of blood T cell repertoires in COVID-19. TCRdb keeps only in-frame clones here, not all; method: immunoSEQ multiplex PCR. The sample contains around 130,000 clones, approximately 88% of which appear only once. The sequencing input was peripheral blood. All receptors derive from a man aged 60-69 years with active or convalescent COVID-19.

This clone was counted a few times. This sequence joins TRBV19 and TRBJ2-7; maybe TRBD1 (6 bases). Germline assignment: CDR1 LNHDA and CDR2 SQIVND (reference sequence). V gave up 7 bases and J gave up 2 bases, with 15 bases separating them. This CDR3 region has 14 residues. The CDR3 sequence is CASNQGRSTYEQYF. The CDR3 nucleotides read TGTGCCAGTAACCAGGGGCGTTCCACCTACGAGCAGTACTTC.

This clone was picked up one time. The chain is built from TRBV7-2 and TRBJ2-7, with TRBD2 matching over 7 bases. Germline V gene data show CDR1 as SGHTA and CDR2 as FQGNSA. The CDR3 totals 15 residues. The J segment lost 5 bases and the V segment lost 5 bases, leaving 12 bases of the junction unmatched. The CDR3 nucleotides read TGTGCCAGCAGCCTCCTTGGCGGGAGTATCCACGAGCAGTACTTC. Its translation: CASSLLGGSIHEQYF.

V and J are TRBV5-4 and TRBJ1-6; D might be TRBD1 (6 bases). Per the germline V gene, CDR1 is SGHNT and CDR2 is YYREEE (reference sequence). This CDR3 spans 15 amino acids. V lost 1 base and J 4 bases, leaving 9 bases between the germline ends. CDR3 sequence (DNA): TGTGCCAGCAGCTTGTCCGGGACATATAATTCACCCCTCCACTTT. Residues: CASSLSGTYNSPLHF. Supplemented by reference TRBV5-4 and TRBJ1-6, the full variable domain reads ETGVTQSPTHLIKTRGQQVTLRCSSQSGHNTVSWYQQALGQGPQFIFQYYREEENGRGNFPPRFSGLQFPNYSSELNVNALELDDSALYLCASSLSGTYNSPLHFGNGTRLTVT.

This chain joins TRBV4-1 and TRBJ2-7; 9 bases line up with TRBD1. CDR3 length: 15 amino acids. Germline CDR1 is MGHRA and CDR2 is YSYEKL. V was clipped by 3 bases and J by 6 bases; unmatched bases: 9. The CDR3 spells CASSQGDRDIAEQYF. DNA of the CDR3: TGCGCCAGCAGCCAGGGGGACAGGGATATTGCCGAGCAGTACTTC.

The DNA of the CDR3 is TGCAGCGTGATATTACCCGGGAACATTCAGTACTTC. This gives the protein CSVILPGNIQYF. The rearrangement links TRBV29-1 to TRBJ2-4; D not resolved. Between the trimmed V and J ends, which lost 6 bases and 7 bases, there was a span of 13 bases. Germline values: CDR1 SQVTM, CDR2 ANQGSEA. The CDR3 totals 12 residues.

The CDR3 DNA reads as TGTGCCAGCAGCTTGCTTCCAGGTCAGCCCCAGCATTTT. It yields the protein CASSLLPGQPQHF. The chain combines TRBV5-4 with TRBJ1-5; D not certain. Per germline, CDR1 SGHNT and CDR2 YYREEE (reference sequence). The CDR3 is made up of 13 amino acids. V was pared by 1 base and J by 6 bases, with 8 bases between.

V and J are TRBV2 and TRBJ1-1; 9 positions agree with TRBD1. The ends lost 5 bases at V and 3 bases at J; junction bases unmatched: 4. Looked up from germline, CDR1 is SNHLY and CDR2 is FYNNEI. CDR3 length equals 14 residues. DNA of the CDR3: TGTGCCAGCAGTCCGGACAGGGGTTACACTGAAGCTTTCTTT. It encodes CASSPDRGYTEAFF.

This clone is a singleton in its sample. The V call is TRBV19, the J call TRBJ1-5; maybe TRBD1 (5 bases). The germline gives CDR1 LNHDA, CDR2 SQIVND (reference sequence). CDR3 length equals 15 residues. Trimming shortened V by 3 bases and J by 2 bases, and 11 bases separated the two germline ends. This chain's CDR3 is CASSILSGRNQPQHF. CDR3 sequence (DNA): TGTGCCAGTAGTATCCTCTCAGGGCGCAATCAGCCCCAGCATTTT.

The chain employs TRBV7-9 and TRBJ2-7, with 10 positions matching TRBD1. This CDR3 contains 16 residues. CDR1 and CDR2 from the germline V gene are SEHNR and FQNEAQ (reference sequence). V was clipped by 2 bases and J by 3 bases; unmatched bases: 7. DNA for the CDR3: TGTGCCAGCAGCTTACCTCCGGGACAGGGGCGCTACGAGCAGTACTTC. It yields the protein CASSLPPGQGRYEQYF. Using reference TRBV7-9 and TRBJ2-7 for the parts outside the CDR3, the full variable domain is DTGVSQNPRHKITKRGQNVTFRCDPISEHNRLYWYRQTLGQGPEFLTYFQNEAQLEKSRLLSDRFSAERPKGSFSTLEIQRTEQGDSAMYLCASSLPPGQGRYEQYFGPGTRLTVT.

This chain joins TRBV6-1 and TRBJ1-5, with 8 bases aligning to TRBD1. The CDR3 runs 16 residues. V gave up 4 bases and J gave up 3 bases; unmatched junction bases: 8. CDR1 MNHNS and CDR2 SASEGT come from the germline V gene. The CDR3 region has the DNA TGTGCCAGCAGTGCGAGGACAGGGAGCCTCAATCAGCCCCAGCATTTT. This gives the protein CASSARTGSLNQPQHF.

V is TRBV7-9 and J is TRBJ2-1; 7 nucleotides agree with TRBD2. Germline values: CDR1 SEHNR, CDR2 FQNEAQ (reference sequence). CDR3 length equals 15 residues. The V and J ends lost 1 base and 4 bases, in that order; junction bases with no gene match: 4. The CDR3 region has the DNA TGTGCCAGCAGCTTAGGAGCGGGAAGTTACAATGAGCAGTTCTTC. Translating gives CASSLGAGSYNEQFF. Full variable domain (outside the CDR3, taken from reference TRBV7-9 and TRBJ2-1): DTGVSQNPRHKITKRGQNVTFRCDPISEHNRLYWYRQTLGQGPEFLTYFQNEAQLEKSRLLSDRFSAERPKGSFSTLEIQRTEQGDSAMYLCASSLGAGSYNEQFFGPGTRLTVL.

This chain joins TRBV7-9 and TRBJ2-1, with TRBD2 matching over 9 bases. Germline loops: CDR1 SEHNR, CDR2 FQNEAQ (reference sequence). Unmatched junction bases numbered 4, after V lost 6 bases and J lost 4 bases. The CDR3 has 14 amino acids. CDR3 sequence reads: CASRYTSGYNEQFF. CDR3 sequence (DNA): TGTGCCAGCAGATACACTAGCGGGTACAATGAGCAGTTCTTC.

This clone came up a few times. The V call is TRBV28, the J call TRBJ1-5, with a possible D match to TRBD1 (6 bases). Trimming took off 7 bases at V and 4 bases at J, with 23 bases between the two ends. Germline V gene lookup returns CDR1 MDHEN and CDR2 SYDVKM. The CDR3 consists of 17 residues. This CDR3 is CASKLKPGHLGNQPQHF. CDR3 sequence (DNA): TGTGCCAGCAAACTCAAACCGGGACATCTAGGGAATCAGCCCCAGCATTTT.

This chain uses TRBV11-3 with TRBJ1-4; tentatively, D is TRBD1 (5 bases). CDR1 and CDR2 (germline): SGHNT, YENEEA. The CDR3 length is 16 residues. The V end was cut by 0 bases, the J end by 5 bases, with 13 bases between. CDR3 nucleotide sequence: TGTGCCAGCAGCTTAGAGGGTACAGGCCTAAATGAAAAACTGTTTTTT. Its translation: CASSLEGTGLNEKLFF. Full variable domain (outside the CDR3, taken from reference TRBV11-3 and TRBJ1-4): EAGVVQSPRYKIIEKKQPVAFWCNPISGHNTLYWYLQNLGQGPELLIRYENEEAVDDSQLPKDRFSAERLKGVDSTLKIQPAELGDSAVYLCASSLEGTGLNEKLFFGSGTQLSVL.

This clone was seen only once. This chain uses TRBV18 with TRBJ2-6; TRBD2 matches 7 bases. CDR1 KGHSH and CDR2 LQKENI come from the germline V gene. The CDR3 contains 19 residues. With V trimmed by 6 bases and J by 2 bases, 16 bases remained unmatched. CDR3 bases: TGTGCCAGCTCGGTATTCTCGGGAGGAACCAACCCTGGGGCCAACGTCCTGACTTTC. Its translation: CASSVFSGGTNPGANVLTF. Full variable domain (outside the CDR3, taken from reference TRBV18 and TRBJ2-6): NAGVMQNPRHLVRRRGQEARLRCSPMKGHSHVYWYRQLPEEGLKFMVYLQKENIIDESGMPKERFSAEFPKEGPSILRIQQVVRGDSAAYFCASSVFSGGTNPGANVLTFGAGSRLTVL.

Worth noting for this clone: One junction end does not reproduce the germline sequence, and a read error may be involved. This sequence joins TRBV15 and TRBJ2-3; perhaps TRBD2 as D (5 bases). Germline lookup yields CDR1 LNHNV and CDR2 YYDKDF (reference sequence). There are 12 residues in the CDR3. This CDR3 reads CATSRDEGRMDF. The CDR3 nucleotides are TGTGCCACCAGCAGAGATGAGGGCAGAATGGATTTT.

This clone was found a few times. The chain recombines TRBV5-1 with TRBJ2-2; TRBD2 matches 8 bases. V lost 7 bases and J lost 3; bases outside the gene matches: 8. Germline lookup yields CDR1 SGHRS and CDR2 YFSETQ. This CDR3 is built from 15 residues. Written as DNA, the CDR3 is TGCGCCAGCCGAACGGGAGGGCCGGACACCGGGGAGCTGTTTTTT. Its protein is CASRTGGPDTGELFF.

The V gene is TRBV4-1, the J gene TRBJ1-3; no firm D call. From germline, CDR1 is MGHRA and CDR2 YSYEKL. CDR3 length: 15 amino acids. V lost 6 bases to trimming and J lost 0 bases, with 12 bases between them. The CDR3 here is CASRGHSGSGNTIYF. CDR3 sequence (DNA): TGCGCCAGCAGGGGCCATTCAGGCTCTGGAAACACCATATATTTT.

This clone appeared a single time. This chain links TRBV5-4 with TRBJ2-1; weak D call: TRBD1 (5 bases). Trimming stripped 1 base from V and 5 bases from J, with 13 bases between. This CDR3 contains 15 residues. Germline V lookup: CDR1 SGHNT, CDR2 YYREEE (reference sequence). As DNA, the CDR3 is TGTGCCAGCAGCTTGCTGCCAGGGTACGACAATGAGCAGTTCTTC. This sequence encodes CASSLLPGYDNEQFF. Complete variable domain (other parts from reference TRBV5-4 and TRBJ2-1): ETGVTQSPTHLIKTRGQQVTLRCSSQSGHNTVSWYQQALGQGPQFIFQYYREEENGRGNFPPRFSGLQFPNYSSELNVNALELDDSALYLCASSLLPGYDNEQFFGPGTRLTVL.

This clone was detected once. Here the CDR3 reads CASSPLGRGLAGDNEQFF. Written as DNA, the CDR3 is TGTGCCAGCTCACCCCTGGGGCGCGGACTAGCGGGAGACAATGAGCAGTTCTTC. The J gene is TRBJ2-1, the V gene TRBV18; 13 nucleotides align to TRBD2. Unmatched junction bases numbered 10, after V lost 3 bases and J lost 5 bases. Looked up from germline, CDR1 is KGHSH and CDR2 is LQKENI. The CDR3 has 18 amino acids. Supplemented by reference TRBV18 and TRBJ2-1, the full variable domain reads NAGVMQNPRHLVRRRGQEARLRCSPMKGHSHVYWYRQLPEEGLKFMVYLQKENIIDESGMPKERFSAEFPKEGPSILRIQQVVRGDSAAYFCASSPLGRGLAGDNEQFFGPGTRLTVL.

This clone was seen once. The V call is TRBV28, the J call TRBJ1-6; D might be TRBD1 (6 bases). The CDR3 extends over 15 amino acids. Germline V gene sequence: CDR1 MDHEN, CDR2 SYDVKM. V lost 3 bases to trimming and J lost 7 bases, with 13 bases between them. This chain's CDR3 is CASSLGGARNSPLHF. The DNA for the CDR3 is TGTGCCAGCAGTTTGGGGGGGGCCCGGAATTCACCCCTCCACTTT.

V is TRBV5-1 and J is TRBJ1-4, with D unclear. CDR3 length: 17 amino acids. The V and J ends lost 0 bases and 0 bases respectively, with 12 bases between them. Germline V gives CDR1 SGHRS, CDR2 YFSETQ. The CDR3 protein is CASSLGHTIATNEKLFF. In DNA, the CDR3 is TGCGCCAGCAGCTTGGGACACACCATTGCAACTAATGAAAAACTGTTTTTT.

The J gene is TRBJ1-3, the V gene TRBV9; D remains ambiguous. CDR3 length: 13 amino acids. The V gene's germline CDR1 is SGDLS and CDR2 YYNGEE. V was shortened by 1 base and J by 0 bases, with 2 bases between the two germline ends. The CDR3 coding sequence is TGTGCCAGCAGCGTATACTCTGGAAACACCATATATTTT. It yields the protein CASSVYSGNTIYF.

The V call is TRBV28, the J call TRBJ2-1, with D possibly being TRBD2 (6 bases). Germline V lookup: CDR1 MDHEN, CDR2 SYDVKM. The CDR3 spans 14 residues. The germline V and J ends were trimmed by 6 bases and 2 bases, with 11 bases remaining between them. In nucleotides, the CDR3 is TGTGCCAGCAGGCCGCCGGGGGCCTACAATGAGCAGTTCTTC. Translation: CASRPPGAYNEQFF.

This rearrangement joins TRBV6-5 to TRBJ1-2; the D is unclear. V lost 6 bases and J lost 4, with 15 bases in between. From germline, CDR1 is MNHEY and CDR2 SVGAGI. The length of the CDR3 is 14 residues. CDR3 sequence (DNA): TGTGCCAGCAGCCCCCCCGGGAGAAGCTATGGCTACACCTTC. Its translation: CASSPPGRSYGYTF.